Each of the 25 T cell receptor beta chains below was sequenced from the same sample in a study of blood T cell repertoires in COVID-19. Generated by immunoSEQ multiplex PCR, the TCRdb table keeps only in-frame clones and is missing some. Among under 200,000 clones listed, approximately 80% were seen once. Source material: PBMCs or T cells enriched from blood (not recorded which). These receptors came from a woman in her sixties or seventies who had recovered from COVID-19.

The genes are TRBV15 and TRBJ1-2, with a possible D match to TRBD1 (6 bases). This CDR3 contains 15 residues. V lost 3 bases and J 6 bases, leaving 17 bases between the germline ends. Germline V gene lookup returns CDR1 LNHNV and CDR2 YYDKDF (reference sequence). The CDR3 loop reads CATSSDKTGWNGYTF. The CDR3 coding sequence is TGTGCCACCAGCAGTGACAAAACAGGGTGGAATGGCTACACCTTC.

The chain joins TRBV18 to TRBJ1-2; D call uncertain. The germline V and J ends were trimmed by 3 bases and 0 bases, with 11 bases remaining between them. Germline V gene data show CDR1 as KGHSH and CDR2 as LQKENI. CDR3 size: 15 residues. The CDR3 region is CASSPRQEANYGYTF. CDR3 coding DNA: TGTGCCAGCTCACCCCGTCAGGAGGCTAACTATGGCTACACCTTC.

This clone was detected only a few times. The chain has TRBV28 and TRBJ2-1; tentative D call: TRBD2 (5 bases). The CDR3 covers 14 residues. Germline V gene lookup returns CDR1 MDHEN and CDR2 SYDVKM. V was cut by 2 bases and J by 9 bases, with 14 bases left in between. The CDR3 loop is CASSLPLTGSEQFF. CDR3 nucleotide sequence: TGTGCCAGCAGTTTACCCCTGACGGGGAGTGAGCAGTTCTTC. The full variable domain, its missing parts supplied by reference TRBV28 and TRBJ2-1, is DVKVTQSSRYLVKRTGEKVFLECVQDMDHENMFWYRQDPGLGLRLIYFSYDVKMKEKGDIPEGYSVSREKKERFSLILESASTNQTSMYLCASSLPLTGSEQFFGPGTRLTVL.

The genes are TRBV7-2 and TRBJ1-6, with a possible D match to TRBD1 (5 bases). The CDR3 is 13 amino acids. The V end was cut by 1 base, the J end by 8 bases, with 6 bases between. CDR1 is SGHTA and CDR2 is FQGNSA in the germline V gene. CDR3: CASSLEGHSPLHF. The DNA for the CDR3 is TGTGCCAGCAGCTTAGAGGGGCATTCACCCCTCCACTTT.

This chain connects TRBV3-1 (or the pseudogene TRBV3-2) to TRBJ1-1; a weak D match, TRBD1 (6 bases). V gave up 5 bases and J gave up 1 base, with 14 bases separating them. This CDR3 has 15 residues. Germline CDR1 LGHDT, CDR2 YNNKEL (reference sequence). The CDR3 is CASSSKKGENTEAFF. CDR3 nucleotides: TGTGCCAGCAGCAGTAAGAAGGGGGAGAACACTGAAGCTTTCTTT.

J is TRBJ1-3 and V is TRBV9; D uncertain. Germline CDR1 reads SGDLS; CDR2 reads YYNGEE. The CDR3 totals 15 residues. The V end was cut by 0 bases, the J end by 2 bases, with 9 bases between. The CDR3 DNA reads as TGTGCCAGCAGCGTAGGGTCCGGGACTGGAAACACCATATATTTT. Encoded protein: CASSVGSGTGNTIYF.

The V call is TRBV2, the J call TRBJ1-6; no clear D gene. The length of the CDR3 is 13 residues. Trimming took 6 bases from V and 6 from J, leaving 9 bases between them. The germline CDR1 and CDR2 sequences are SNHLY and FYNNEI. Here the CDR3 reads CASSAGPNSPLHF. The CDR3 region has the DNA TGTGCCAGCAGCGCAGGTCCTAATTCACCCCTCCACTTT.

J is TRBJ2-7 and V is TRBV19, with 9 bases fitting TRBD1. The CDR3 extends over 16 amino acids. Germline loops: CDR1 LNHDA, CDR2 SQIVND (reference sequence). The V gene end was trimmed by 4 bases and the J gene end by 3 bases; junction bases not matched to a gene: 10. CDR3 in amino acids: CASSSAGQGTFYEQYF. The DNA of the CDR3 is TGTGCCAGTAGTAGTGCAGGACAGGGGACCTTCTACGAGCAGTACTTC.

The J gene is TRBJ2-1, the V gene TRBV27; 13 nucleotides match TRBD2. Germline CDR1 MNHEY, CDR2 SMNVEV (reference sequence). This CDR3 is built from 15 residues. Trimming took 3 bases from V and 6 from J; bases not matched to a gene: 2. The DNA for the CDR3 is TGTGCCAGCAGTTTCGGGACTAGCGGGGTCAATGAGCAGTTCTTC. As protein: CASSFGTSGVNEQFF.

The chain couples TRBV29-1 to TRBJ2-5; 7 bases line up with TRBD2. Germline V CDR1 and CDR2: SQVTM, ANQGSEA. V shed 6 bases, J shed 5 bases, and the junction held 9 bases outside the gene matches. This CDR3 is built from 13 residues. CDR3 sequence: CSVSAGEWETQYF. DNA of the CDR3: TGCAGCGTCTCCGCGGGGGAGTGGGAGACCCAGTACTTC. The whole variable domain, remainder taken from reference TRBV29-1 and TRBJ2-5, is SAVISQKPSRDICQRGTSLTIQCQVDSQVTMMFWYRQQPGQSLTLIATANQGSEATYESGFVIDKFPISRPNLTFSTLTVSNMSPEDSSIYLCSVSAGEWETQYFGPGTRLLVL.

This sequence joins TRBV7-8 and TRBJ1-2; 9 bases line up with TRBD1. The CDR3 totals 19 residues. Germline values: CDR1 SGHVS, CDR2 FQNEAQ. The junction had 17 bases not matched to a gene; V was cut back by 6 bases and J by 0 bases. The CDR3 reads CASSQIAGTGRAPNYGYTF. CDR3 in DNA: TGTGCCAGCAGTCAAATAGCCGGGACAGGGAGGGCTCCTAACTATGGCTACACCTTC.

The V gene is TRBV19, the J gene TRBJ2-4, with 11 bases that match TRBD2. Germline values: CDR1 LNHDA, CDR2 SQIVND (reference sequence). This CDR3 is 17 amino acids long. V was pared by 3 bases and J by 7 bases, with 11 bases of the junction left unmatched. In DNA, the CDR3 is TGTGCCAGTAGTATCGTAGCGGGGGGGTCTTCTTCGAACATTCAGTACTTC. Protein sequence: CASSIVAGGSSSNIQYF. Supplemented by reference TRBV19 and TRBJ2-4, the full variable domain reads DGGITQSPKYLFRKEGQNVTLSCEQNLNHDAMYWYRQDPGQGLRLIYYSQIVNDFQKGDIAEGYSVSREKKESFPLTVTSAQKNPTAFYLCASSIVAGGSSSNIQYFGAGTRLSVL.

The gene calls are TRBV29-1 and TRBJ2-7, with 9 bases aligning to TRBD1. CDR1 and CDR2 from the germline V gene are SQVTM and ANQGSEA. The CDR3 has 13 amino acids. V lost 7 bases, J lost 0 bases, and 4 bases stayed unmatched. CDR3 loop: CSAGQGTSYEQYF. As DNA, the CDR3 is TGCAGCGCTGGACAGGGGACCTCCTACGAGCAGTACTTC.

The chain's CDR3 is CARSRTGGAMCHGYTF. CDR3 bases: TGTGCCAGAAGCCGGACAGGGGGCGCAATGTGCCATGGCTACACCTTC. The chain employs TRBV5-3 and TRBJ1-2; TRBD1 matches at 11 bases. TRBV5-3 is an ORF, with its function uncertain. There are 16 residues in the CDR3. After removal of 4 bases from V and 6 bases from J, the junction contained 11 bases not matched to a gene.

This chain connects TRBV9 to TRBJ2-7; D is undetermined. CDR1 and CDR2 (germline): SGDLS, YYNGEE. The CDR3 loop spans 12 amino acids. Trimming left V 0 bases short and J 5 bases short, with 6 bases between. The CDR3 region has the DNA TGTGCCAGCAGCGTAGGCGGAGACGAGCAGTACTTC. It codes for CASSVGGDEQYF.

The gene calls are TRBV18 and TRBJ1-6; possible D gene TRBD1, 5 bases. CDR1 KGHSH and CDR2 LQKENI come from the germline V gene. The CDR3 contains 19 residues. The V end lost 1 base, the J end lost 9 bases, and 25 bases lay between the germline ends. The CDR3 sequence is CASSPLREGRAGGISPLHF. CDR3 in DNA: TGTGCCAGCTCACCACTTAGGGAGGGGCGCGCAGGCGGCATTTCACCCCTCCACTTT.

The table lists this clone with a few counts. The V call is TRBV13, the J call TRBJ2-5, with D possibly matching TRBD1 (6 bases). The V end lost 8 bases, the J end lost 3 bases, and 13 bases lay between the germline ends. The CDR3 loop spans 13 amino acids. Germline loops: CDR1 PRHDT, CDR2 FYEKMQ (reference sequence). CDR3: CASGGGREETQYF. CDR3 coding DNA: TGTGCCAGCGGGGGCGGCAGGGAAGAGACCCAGTACTTC.

A few counts support this clone. This chain uses TRBV19 with TRBJ2-5; TRBD2 aligns across 11 bases. CDR1 is LNHDA, CDR2 SQIVND, per germline (reference sequence). The CDR3 has 16 residues. V lost 3 bases to trimming and J lost 3 bases; unmatched junction nucleotides: 6. The CDR3 loop is CASSMVAGGLEETQYF. Written as DNA, the CDR3 is TGTGCCAGTAGTATGGTAGCGGGGGGGCTCGAAGAGACCCAGTACTTC.

The V gene is TRBV24-1, the J gene TRBJ1-2, with D maybe TRBD1 (5 bases). The CDR3 length is 12 residues. The ends were cut back, 5 bases at V and 4 bases at J, with 7 bases in the middle. Per germline, CDR1 KGHDR and CDR2 SFDVKD. The CDR3: CATSGQGYGYTF. Here the CDR3 DNA reads TGTGCCACCAGTGGGCAGGGCTATGGCTACACCTTC.

V gene TRBV18 combines with J gene TRBJ1-2; D is perhaps TRBD1 (5 bases). Germline CDR1 KGHSH, CDR2 LQKENI. V was shortened by 6 bases and J by 2 bases, with 10 bases between the two germline ends. The CDR3 loop spans 13 amino acids. CDR3 loop: CASSVAGNYGYTF. The CDR3 nucleotides are TGTGCCAGCTCCGTAGCAGGGAACTATGGCTACACCTTC.

The chain uses TRBV4-1 and TRBJ1-2; a possible D gene is TRBD1 (6 bases). V dropped 1 base and J dropped 0 bases, with 15 bases sitting between them. CDR1 is MGHRA and CDR2 is YSYEKL in the germline V gene. The CDR3 covers 17 residues. CDR3 region: CASSQGAGAKPNYGYTF. CDR3 sequence (DNA): TGCGCCAGCAGCCAAGGAGCAGGGGCCAAGCCTAACTATGGCTACACCTTC.

V usage is TRBV6-5 and J usage is TRBJ2-2; TRBD2 agrees at 9 bases. The J segment lost 6 bases and the V segment lost 6 bases, leaving 8 bases of the junction unmatched. CDR3 size: 15 residues. Germline lookup yields CDR1 MNHEY and CDR2 SVGAGI. The chain's CDR3 is CASSQPGLAAGELFF. For the CDR3, the DNA is TGTGCCAGCAGCCAACCGGGACTAGCCGCCGGGGAGCTGTTTTTT.

This chain joins TRBV5-1 and TRBJ2-2; tentative D call: TRBD1 (5 bases). Germline V gene sequence: CDR1 SGHRS, CDR2 YFSETQ. Trimming stripped 1 base from V and 7 bases from J, with 11 bases between. The CDR3 sequence is 14 residues long. CDR3 amino acids: CASSLSRGYGELFF. As DNA, the CDR3 is TGCGCCAGCAGCTTGAGTAGGGGATACGGGGAGCTGTTTTTT.

The chain employs TRBV29-1 and TRBJ1-1; 9 bases are shared with TRBD1. From germline, CDR1 is SQVTM and CDR2 ANQGSEA. V dropped 7 bases and J dropped 3; count of bases not matched to a gene: 21. The CDR3 consists of 18 residues. The CDR3 region is CSACYERRTGGGYTEAFF. Here the CDR3 DNA reads TGCAGCGCCTGTTACGAACGGAGAACAGGGGGCGGATACACTGAAGCTTTCTTT.

J is TRBJ1-5 and V is TRBV9, with TRBD1 matching 7 bases. Trimming cost V 0 bases and J 8 bases; bases outside gene matches: 8. The CDR3 is 15 residues long. Germline loops: CDR1 SGDLS, CDR2 YYNGEE. The CDR3 DNA reads TGTGCCAGCAGCGTAGGACAGGGCGAGTTGGAGCCCCAGCATTTT. Residues: CASSVGQGELEPQHF.